The 20 T cell receptor beta chains below were found in one sample sequenced in a study of blood T cell repertoires in COVID-19. TCRdb's table, derived via immunoSEQ multiplex PCR, lists solely in-frame clones and lacks some. The table includes over 350,000 clones, 70% to 90% detected once. Material for sequencing was PBMCs or T cells enriched from blood (not recorded which). The receptor source for this set is a woman between 18 and 30 years old who had recovered from COVID-19.

V usage is TRBV13 and J usage is TRBJ1-4; D call uncertain. V shed 0 bases and J shed 5 bases, with 10 bases lying between them. Germline assignment: CDR1 PRHDT and CDR2 FYEKMQ (reference sequence). The CDR3 totals 15 residues. CDR3 DNA: TGTGCCAGCAGCTTAGGCGTGTCGGGGAATGAAAAACTGTTTTTT. This gives the protein CASSLGVSGNEKLFF.

The rearrangement links TRBV2 to TRBJ1-1, with no clear D. V shed 5 bases and J shed 3 bases, with 4 bases lying between them. The CDR3 is 11 amino acids. Germline CDR1 reads SNHLY; CDR2 reads FYNNEI. CDR3 sequence (DNA): TGTGCCAGCAGTCGGGACACTGAAGCTTTCTTT. It translates to CASSRDTEAFF.

The chain uses TRBV3-1 (or the pseudogene TRBV3-2) and TRBJ1-1; D gene ambiguous. Per the germline V gene, CDR1 is LGHDT and CDR2 is YNNKEL (reference sequence). V lost 8 bases, J lost 7 bases, and 14 bases lay in between. The CDR3 consists of 12 residues. The CDR3 sequence: CASGQDVFEAFF. The CDR3 nucleotides read TGTGCCAGCGGGCAGGATGTATTTGAAGCTTTCTTT.

This sequence joins TRBV14 and TRBJ2-3; D unclear. Germline-derived CDR1 and CDR2 are SGHDN and FVKESK. CDR3 length: 14 amino acids. Trimming took off 1 base at V and 2 bases at J, with 7 bases between the two ends. The DNA for the CDR3 is TGTGCCAGCAGCCAAGTTGCACACACAGATACGCAGTATTTT. It yields the protein CASSQVAHTDTQYF.

The chain recombines TRBV6-5 with TRBJ2-1; D unresolved. The CDR3 spans 16 residues. Germline CDR1 MNHEY, CDR2 SVGAGI. The V and J ends lost 3 bases and 0 bases respectively, with 12 bases between them. The CDR3 sequence: CASSYLGLSSYNEQFF. DNA of the CDR3: TGTGCCAGCAGTTATCTAGGCCTCAGCTCCTACAATGAGCAGTTCTTC.

This clone was counted a single time. This rearrangement joins TRBV14 to TRBJ1-2; D ambiguous. Germline V gives CDR1 SGHDN, CDR2 FVKESK. This CDR3 has 16 residues. V was trimmed by 0 bases and J by 0 bases, leaving 11 bases between them. The CDR3 sequence: CASSQEFLGANYGYTF. CDR3 sequence (DNA): TGTGCCAGCAGCCAAGAATTTTTGGGCGCTAACTATGGCTACACCTTC.

This clone was picked up a small number of times. This rearrangement joins TRBV3-1 (or the pseudogene TRBV3-2) to TRBJ1-2; D gene uncertain. The V end lost 0 bases, the J end lost 7 bases, and 18 bases lay between the germline ends. The CDR3 spans 16 residues. CDR1 and CDR2 (germline): LGHDT, YNNKEL (reference sequence). The CDR3 spells CASSQDLLFGKRGYTF. CDR3 DNA sequence: TGTGCCAGCAGCCAAGATCTTTTGTTCGGGAAACGTGGCTACACCTTC.

V usage is TRBV10-2 and J usage is TRBJ1-6; D unresolved. The CDR3 totals 15 residues. With 6 bases removed from V and 5 bases from J, the gap between germline ends came to 14 bases. The germline V gene has CDR1 WSHSY and CDR2 SAAADI. The DNA of the CDR3 is TGCGCCAGCAGCGACCGGGTCAGTCATAATTCACCCCTCCACTTT. As protein: CASSDRVSHNSPLHF.

V is TRBV11-2 and J is TRBJ1-5; possible D gene TRBD1, 6 bases. Germline V gene sequence: CDR1 SGHAT, CDR2 FQNNGV. The CDR3 runs to 14 residues. V was trimmed by 3 bases and J by 1 base, leaving 7 bases between them. CDR3 loop: CASSFDRSNQPQHF. DNA for the CDR3: TGTGCCAGCAGCTTTGACAGGAGCAATCAGCCCCAGCATTTT.

The chain employs TRBV4-1 and TRBJ1-4, with 10 bases aligning to TRBD1. The CDR3 length is 18 residues. From germline, CDR1 is MGHRA and CDR2 YSYEKL. V trimming: 4 bases; J trimming: 0 bases; junction bases outside the gene matches: 8. The CDR3, as DNA: TGCGCCAGCAGCCTCCGGGACAGGGGATTGGCAACTAATGAAAAACTGTTTTTT. Translating gives CASSLRDRGLATNEKLFF.

V usage is TRBV5-6 and J usage is TRBJ2-1, with TRBD1 identical over 9 bases. The J segment lost 6 bases and the V segment lost 4 bases, leaving 8 bases of the junction unmatched. The CDR3 sequence is 15 residues long. Germline assignment: CDR1 SGHDT and CDR2 YYEEEE. The chain's CDR3 is CASSARDREGNEQFF. In DNA, the CDR3 is TGTGCCAGCAGCGCACGGGACAGGGAGGGCAATGAGCAGTTCTTC. Using reference TRBV5-6 and TRBJ2-1 for the parts outside the CDR3, the full variable domain is DAGVTQSPTHLIKTRGQQVTLRCSPKSGHDTVSWYQQALGQGPQFIFQYYEEEERQRGNFPDRFSGHQFPNYSSELNVNALLLGDSALYLCASSARDREGNEQFFGPGTRLTVL.

The V call is TRBV12-3 or TRBV12-4, the J call TRBJ2-3; possibly TRBD2 for D (5 bases). This CDR3 spans 13 amino acids. Trimming took off 3 bases at V and 5 bases at J, with 9 bases between the two ends. The CDR3 loop reads CASSLPGVDTQYF. Written as DNA, the CDR3 is TGTGCCAGCAGTTTGCCCGGGGTAGATACGCAGTATTTT.

The chain has TRBV3-1 (or the pseudogene TRBV3-2) and TRBJ1-1; D uncertain. CDR1 and CDR2 (germline): LGHDT, YNNKEL (reference sequence). There are 15 residues in the CDR3. Trimming took off 4 bases at V and 4 bases at J, with 16 bases between the two ends. The CDR3 spells CASSPIKARGTEAFF. The CDR3 coding sequence is TGTGCCAGCAGCCCGATTAAGGCACGGGGCACTGAAGCTTTCTTT.

This rearrangement joins TRBV12-3 or TRBV12-4 to TRBJ2-1; D gene ambiguous. V shed 6 bases and J shed 7 bases, with 10 bases lying between them. The CDR3 extends over 12 amino acids. The CDR3 reads CASSPVRNEQFF. The CDR3 nucleotides read TGTGCCAGCAGCCCCGTGAGGAATGAGCAGTTCTTC.

V usage is TRBV19 and J usage is TRBJ1-5, with 7 nucleotides matching TRBD1. After removal of 1 base from V and 6 bases from J, the junction contained 3 bases not matched to a gene. This CDR3 has 14 residues. Germline loops: CDR1 LNHDA, CDR2 SQIVND (reference sequence). CDR3 in amino acids: CASSIGTGGQPQHF. The CDR3 DNA sequence: TGTGCCAGTAGTATAGGGACAGGCGGTCAGCCCCAGCATTTT. The variable domain in full, with the rest retrieved from reference TRBV19 and TRBJ1-5, is DGGITQSPKYLFRKEGQNVTLSCEQNLNHDAMYWYRQDPGQGLRLIYYSQIVNDFQKGDIAEGYSVSREKKESFPLTVTSAQKNPTAFYLCASSIGTGGQPQHFGDGTRLSIL.

The chain uses TRBV19 and TRBJ1-2, with 8 bases lining up with TRBD1. CDR3 length: 14 amino acids. V trimming: 4 bases; J trimming: 6 bases; junction bases outside the gene matches: 7. The germline V gene has CDR1 LNHDA and CDR2 SQIVND (reference sequence). The CDR3 reads CASSSPGRGHGYTF. CDR3 coding DNA: TGTGCCAGTAGTAGCCCTGGCAGGGGGCATGGCTACACCTTC.

The chain uses TRBV28 and TRBJ1-3; tentative D call: TRBD1 (5 bases). Germline CDR1 reads MDHEN; CDR2 reads SYDVKM. V lost 5 bases to trimming and J lost 8 bases, with 13 bases between them. This CDR3 is 13 amino acids long. The DNA for the CDR3 is TGTGCCAGCAGTCTGTCTTGGGGGGACACCATATATTTT. Translating gives CASSLSWGDTIYF.

This chain uses TRBV7-8 with TRBJ2-6, with a weak D call TRBD1 (5 bases). Germline V gene lookup returns CDR1 SGHVS and CDR2 FQNEAQ. The germline V and J ends were trimmed by 5 bases and 4 bases, with 15 bases remaining between them. The CDR3 totals 16 residues. CDR3 bases: TGTGCCAGCAGCCCCCCGGTCACAGGAGGGGCCAACGTCCTGACTTTC. Residues: CASSPPVTGGANVLTF.

The V gene is TRBV7-3, the J gene TRBJ2-4; D perhaps matches TRBD1 (6 bases). This CDR3 comprises 13 residues. V was shortened by 5 bases and J by 11 bases, with 16 bases between the two germline ends. Germline V CDR1 and CDR2: SGHTA, FQGTGA. The DNA of the CDR3 is TGTGCCAGCAGCCAACACCCCACAGGGTTTCAGTACTTC. Translation gives CASSQHPTGFQYF.

CDR3 in DNA: TGTGCCAGCTCACCACGGGGAGAGGGCAATCAGCCCCAGCATTTT. Encoded protein: CASSPRGEGNQPQHF. V and J are TRBV18 and TRBJ1-5; no firm D call. Per germline, CDR1 KGHSH and CDR2 LQKENI. The CDR3 is made up of 15 amino acids. Trimming pared 1 base from V and 2 bases from J, leaving 9 bases between.